One and the same sample provided the 29 T cell receptor beta chains below, sequenced in a study of OX40 agonist ivuxolimab in advanced cancers. Produced via immunoSEQ multiplex PCR; TCRdb's table is partial and in-frame only. Here the sample spans tens of thousands of clones, about 82% being singletons. The sample in question was CD4+ or CD8+ T cells sorted from blood, obtained in a trial of the OX40 agonist ivuxolimab. Receptors originate from an adult with an advanced solid tumor such as melanoma, head and neck, liver or kidney cancer.

This rearrangement joins TRBV9 to TRBJ1-6; D ambiguous. CDR3 length: 12 amino acids. Between the trimmed V and J ends, which lost 2 bases and 10 bases, there was a span of 7 bases. The germline V gene has CDR1 SGDLS and CDR2 YYNGEE. CDR3 protein: CASSVSGSPLHF. CDR3 sequence (DNA): TGTGCCAGCAGCGTTTCAGGCTCACCCCTCCACTTT.

Only a few counts were recorded for this clone. The V and J genes are TRBV9 and TRBJ1-2; D remains unclear. The V end lost 1 base, the J end lost 3 bases, and 13 bases lay between the germline ends. Germline V lookup: CDR1 SGDLS, CDR2 YYNGEE. There are 15 residues in the CDR3. Here the CDR3 DNA reads TGTGCCAGCAGCGTATCTCCCGCAGAACACTATGGCTACACCTTC. It translates to CASSVSPAEHYGYTF.

This chain uses TRBV9 with TRBJ1-1, with D hard to call. The V gene lost 2 bases and the J gene lost 2 bases, with 22 bases spanning the gap. This CDR3 has 18 residues. In germline, CDR1 is SGDLS, CDR2 YYNGEE. The CDR3: CASSVALGRVGVNTEAFF. In DNA form, the CDR3 reads TGTGCCAGCAGCGTTGCGCTTGGCCGGGTGGGTGTAAACACTGAAGCTTTCTTT.

The chain links TRBV25-1 to TRBJ1-2; 10 nucleotides match TRBD1. There are 16 residues in the CDR3. Germline V CDR1 and CDR2: MGHDK, SYGVNS. V was clipped by 1 base and J by 7 bases; unmatched bases: 9. This chain's CDR3 is CASSEWDRGIVGGYTF. In DNA form, the CDR3 reads TGTGCCAGCAGTGAATGGGACAGGGGAATTGTAGGTGGCTACACCTTC.

This chain connects TRBV9 to TRBJ1-5; D gene ambiguous. CDR1 and CDR2 (germline): SGDLS, YYNGEE. The V end lost 0 bases, the J end lost 0 bases, and 7 bases lay between the germline ends. This CDR3 is built from 15 residues. This CDR3 is CASSVGVGSNQPQHF. In nucleotides, the CDR3 is TGTGCCAGCAGCGTAGGAGTGGGTAGCAATCAGCCCCAGCATTTT. The full variable domain, its missing parts supplied by reference TRBV9 and TRBJ1-5, is DSGVTQTPKHLITATGQRVTLRCSPRSGDLSVYWYQQSLDQGLQFLIQYYNGEERAKGNILERFSAQQFPDLHSELNLSSLELGDSALYFCASSVGVGSNQPQHFGDGTRLSIL.

This chain connects TRBV5-5 to TRBJ1-2; possibly TRBD1 for D (6 bases). The CDR3 totals 14 residues. Germline CDR1 is SGHKS and CDR2 is YYEKEE (reference sequence). V dropped 1 base and J dropped 3 bases, with 10 bases sitting between them. The CDR3: CASSLPGHYYGYTF. The CDR3, as DNA: TGTGCCAGCAGCTTGCCGGGACACTACTATGGCTACACCTTC.

The chain recombines TRBV19 with TRBJ2-3, with TRBD2 matching over 11 bases. The germline V gene encodes CDR1 LNHDA and CDR2 SQIVND (reference sequence). The CDR3 runs 17 residues. V trimming: 5 bases; J trimming: 3 bases; junction bases outside the gene matches: 10. This chain's CDR3 is CASSPRGSGGATDTQYF. CDR3 coding DNA: TGTGCCAGTAGTCCGCGGGGTAGCGGGGGGGCGACAGATACGCAGTATTTT.

The chain recombines TRBV5-1 with TRBJ2-1, with 8 bases that match TRBD2. The CDR3 has 15 residues. Germline V lookup: CDR1 SGHRS, CDR2 YFSETQ. V shed 3 bases, J shed 2 bases, and the junction held 4 bases outside the gene matches. The CDR3, as DNA: TGCGCCAGCAGCTCCCTCGGGGGGGCCTACAATGAGCAGTTCTTC. It yields the protein CASSSLGGAYNEQFF.

The chain links TRBV10-2 to TRBJ1-1; tentative D call: TRBD1 (5 bases). This CDR3 region has 13 residues. Germline-derived CDR1 and CDR2 are WSHSY and SAAADI. The ends were cut back, 10 bases at V and 0 bases at J, with 12 bases in the middle. The CDR3 region is CAIPREMNTEAFF. The CDR3 bases are TGCGCCATCCCCAGGGAGATGAACACTGAAGCTTTCTTT.

The genes are TRBV6-5 and TRBJ1-5, with D possibly TRBD1 on 5 matching bases. CDR3 length: 14 residues. V lost 4 bases and J lost 2, with 9 bases in between. CDR1 MNHEY and CDR2 SVGAGI come from the germline V gene. CDR3 protein: CASSSQGGNQPQHF. CDR3 sequence (DNA): TGTGCCAGCAGTTCTCAGGGTGGCAATCAGCCCCAGCATTTT.

The V call is TRBV7-2, the J call TRBJ2-3, with D maybe TRBD1 (6 bases). CDR3 length: 15 residues. The germline gives CDR1 SGHTA, CDR2 FQGNSA. Trimming pared 4 bases from V and 1 base from J, leaving 12 bases between. The CDR3 DNA reads TGTGCCAGCAGCTGGGACGACAGGCGCACAGATACGCAGTATTTT. Encoded protein: CASSWDDRRTDTQYF.

CDR3 coding DNA: TGTGCCAGCAGTAGCGGGGGATATACAGATACGCAGTATTTT. This sequence encodes CASSSGGYTDTQYF. The chain joins TRBV6-1 to TRBJ2-3; 8 positions match TRBD2. V trimming: 5 bases; J trimming: 3 bases; junction bases outside the gene matches: 4. This CDR3 contains 14 residues. The germline gives CDR1 MNHNS, CDR2 SASEGT.

V usage is TRBV5-1 and J usage is TRBJ2-1, with 9 bases aligning to TRBD2. V lost 5 bases, J lost 8 bases, and 11 bases stayed unmatched. The CDR3 spans 15 residues. From germline, CDR1 is SGHRS and CDR2 YFSETQ. CDR3: CASSDERGVSDEQFF. CDR3 nucleotide sequence: TGCGCCAGCAGTGACGAGCGGGGGGTCTCGGATGAGCAGTTCTTC.

The chain couples TRBV19 to TRBJ2-7; 11 bases fit TRBD2. The germline V gene has CDR1 LNHDA and CDR2 SQIVND (reference sequence). V shed 3 bases and J 4 bases; nucleotides not matched to a gene: 5. The CDR3 consists of 15 residues. CDR3 residues: CASSIALAGGYEQYF. Here the CDR3 DNA reads TGTGCCAGTAGTATCGCTCTAGCGGGGGGATACGAGCAGTACTTC.

The V gene is TRBV7-8, the J gene TRBJ1-1; TRBD1 might be the D (6 bases). CDR1 is SGHVS, CDR2 FQNEAQ, per germline. The CDR3 has 15 amino acids. V lost 1 base to trimming and J lost 4 bases, with 13 bases between them. The CDR3 here is CASSLGVRGSTEAFF. For the CDR3, the DNA is TGTGCCAGCAGCTTAGGCGTCAGGGGTAGCACTGAAGCTTTCTTT.

This chain uses TRBV2 with TRBJ1-1; the D is unclear. Germline V gene lookup returns CDR1 SNHLY and CDR2 FYNNEI. With 6 bases removed from V and 3 bases from J, the gap between germline ends came to 8 bases. The CDR3 sequence is 12 residues long. The CDR3 sequence is CASSDRHTEAFF. DNA of the CDR3: TGTGCCAGCAGCGACCGGCACACTGAAGCTTTCTTT. The full variable domain, in which reference TRBV2 and TRBJ1-1 provide the parts outside the CDR3, is EPEVTQTPSHQVTQMGQEVILRCVPISNHLYFYWYRQILGQKVEFLVSFYNNEISEKSEIFDDQFSVERPDGSNFTLKIRSTKLEDSAMYFCASSDRHTEAFFGQGTRLTVV.

V and J are TRBV18 and TRBJ1-2; TRBD1 is a possible D gene (5 bases). Per the germline V gene, CDR1 is KGHSH and CDR2 is LQKENI. Trimming stripped 6 bases from V and 7 bases from J, with 21 bases between. This CDR3 spans 15 amino acids. CDR3 amino acids: CASSLLQDTSGGYTF. CDR3 nucleotides: TGTGCCAGCTCGCTACTCCAGGACACCTCCGGTGGCTACACCTTC.

The chain links TRBV6-6 to TRBJ1-5, with a tentative D call TRBD1 (6 bases). V lost 6 bases to trimming and J lost 5 bases, with 17 bases between them. Germline CDR1 MNHNY, CDR2 SVGAGI (reference sequence). The CDR3 is made up of 15 amino acids. CDR3 region: CASSRPGEEDQPQHF. The CDR3 DNA sequence: TGTGCCAGCAGCCGACCAGGGGAGGAAGATCAGCCCCAGCATTTT.

V and J are TRBV19 and TRBJ2-1, with 12 nucleotides matching TRBD1. The CDR3 loop spans 15 amino acids. The V gene's germline CDR1 is LNHDA and CDR2 SQIVND (reference sequence). The V and J ends lost 6 bases and 6 bases, in that order; junction bases with no gene match: 6. CDR3 nucleotide sequence: TGTGCCAGTAGCCCGGGACAGGGGGCGTTCAATGAGCAGTTCTTC. This sequence encodes CASSPGQGAFNEQFF.

This rearrangement joins TRBV4-2 to TRBJ2-3; D tentatively fits TRBD1 or TRBD2 (5 bases each). V was cut by 0 bases and J by 0 bases, with 7 bases left in between. This CDR3 is built from 15 residues. Germline V gene data show CDR1 as LGHNA and CDR2 as YNFKEQ. The DNA for the CDR3 is TGTGCCAGCAGCCAAGAGAGGGGTAGCACAGATACGCAGTATTTT. This encodes CASSQERGSTDTQYF.

The rearrangement uses TRBV9 and TRBJ1-3; 8 nucleotides line up with TRBD1. Germline V lookup: CDR1 SGDLS, CDR2 YYNGEE. The trim removed 2 bases at V and 0 bases at J, leaving 4 bases unmatched. The CDR3 has 16 amino acids. CDR3 residues: CASSVGTGPSGNTIYF. The CDR3 DNA reads as TGTGCCAGCAGCGTTGGGACAGGACCCTCTGGAAACACCATATATTTT.

V and J are TRBV18 and TRBJ1-1; D might be TRBD1 (6 bases). Germline-derived CDR1 and CDR2 are KGHSH and LQKENI. The CDR3 loop spans 14 amino acids. The V and J ends lost 6 bases and 5 bases respectively, with 16 bases between them. The CDR3 spells CASSPGGSRTEAFF. The CDR3 bases are TGTGCCAGCTCCCCCGGGGGCAGTCGGACTGAAGCTTTCTTT. The variable domain in full, completed from reference TRBV18 and TRBJ1-1, reads NAGVMQNPRHLVRRRGQEARLRCSPMKGHSHVYWYRQLPEEGLKFMVYLQKENIIDESGMPKERFSAEFPKEGPSILRIQQVVRGDSAAYFCASSPGGSRTEAFFGQGTRLTVV.

The J gene is TRBJ1-4, the V gene TRBV18; possible D gene TRBD1, 5 bases. V shed 3 bases and J shed 5 bases, with 10 bases lying between them. The CDR3 runs 14 residues. CDR1 is KGHSH, CDR2 LQKENI, per germline. The CDR3: CASSPGAGNEKLFF. DNA of the CDR3: TGTGCCAGCTCACCCGGGGCAGGGAATGAAAAACTGTTTTTT.

The chain carries TRBV19 and TRBJ2-5, with 8 bases aligning to TRBD2. This CDR3 is 15 amino acids long. The ends lost 6 bases at V and 1 base at J; junction bases unmatched: 7. Germline V lookup: CDR1 LNHDA, CDR2 SQIVND (reference sequence). CDR3 amino acids: CASSSLGGGQETQYF. The CDR3 coding sequence is TGTGCCAGTAGCTCCCTCGGGGGGGGCCAAGAGACCCAGTACTTC.

The chain recombines TRBV5-4 with TRBJ1-6; 7 nucleotides match TRBD1. V was clipped by 4 bases and J by 3 bases; unmatched bases: 4. This CDR3 spans 15 amino acids. Per the germline V gene, CDR1 is SGHNT and CDR2 is YYREEE (reference sequence). CDR3 amino acids: CASSRGQNYNSPLHF. The CDR3 nucleotides read TGTGCCAGCAGCCGGGGACAGAACTATAATTCACCCCTCCACTTT.

This chain links TRBV13 with TRBJ1-3; no firm D call. The CDR3 is made up of 14 amino acids. V was cut by 10 bases and J by 2 bases, with 15 bases left in between. Germline assignment: CDR1 PRHDT and CDR2 FYEKMQ (reference sequence). CDR3 sequence (DNA): TGTGCCACCCTCGGGCCTTTAGCTGGAAACACCATATATTTT. As protein: CATLGPLAGNTIYF. The full variable domain, its missing parts supplied by reference TRBV13 and TRBJ1-3, is AAGVIQSPRHLIKEKRETATLKCYPIPRHDTVYWYQQGPGQDPQFLISFYEKMQSDKGSIPDRFSAQQFSDYHSELNMSSLELGDSALYFCATLGPLAGNTIYFGEGSWLTVV.

The chain uses TRBV4-2 and TRBJ1-2, with D perhaps TRBD1 (6 bases). Trimming left V 2 bases short and J 2 bases short, with 12 bases between. CDR3 size: 15 residues. The V gene's germline CDR1 is LGHNA and CDR2 YNFKEQ. Here the CDR3 reads CASSQPRQVNYGYTF. CDR3 DNA: TGTGCCAGCAGCCAACCTAGACAGGTCAACTATGGCTACACCTTC.

This chain joins TRBV6-1 and TRBJ2-1; D unclear. Per the germline V gene, CDR1 is MNHNS and CDR2 is SASEGT. The CDR3 runs to 15 residues. V lost 8 bases and J 0 bases, leaving 14 bases between the germline ends. The CDR3 DNA follows: TGTGCCAGCGATAGGGCCGCAAGCTCCTACAATGAGCAGTTCTTC. Translated, it gives CASDRAASSYNEQFF.

The chain links TRBV19 to TRBJ2-1; TRBD1 matches at 10 bases. The trim removed 3 bases at V and 2 bases at J, leaving 1 base unmatched. CDR1 and CDR2 (germline): LNHDA, SQIVND (reference sequence). CDR3 length equals 15 residues. CDR3 nucleotide sequence: TGTGCCAGTAGTATCGGGACAGGGGCCTACAATGAGCAGTTCTTC. Translating gives CASSIGTGAYNEQFF.